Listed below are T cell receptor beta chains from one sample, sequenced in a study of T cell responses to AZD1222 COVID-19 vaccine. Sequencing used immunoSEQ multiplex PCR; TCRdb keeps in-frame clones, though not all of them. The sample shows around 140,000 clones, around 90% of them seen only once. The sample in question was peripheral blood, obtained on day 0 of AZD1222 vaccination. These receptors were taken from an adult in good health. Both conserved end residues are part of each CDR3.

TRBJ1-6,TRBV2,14,CASSGQGFVSPLHF
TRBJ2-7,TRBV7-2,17,CASSLFLGTSASYEQYF
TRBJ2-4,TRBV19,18,CASNRRAIAGQIKNIQYF
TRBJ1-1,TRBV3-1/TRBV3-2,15,CASSQVPGGYTEAFF
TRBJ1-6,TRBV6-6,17,CASSLGPLSSYNSPLHF
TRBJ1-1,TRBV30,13,CAWSVLGDTEAFF
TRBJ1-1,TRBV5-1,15,CASSFSRPENTEAFF
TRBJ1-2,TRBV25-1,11,CASEAPYGYTF
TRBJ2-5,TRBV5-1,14,CASSLVVTGETQYF
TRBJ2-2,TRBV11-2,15,CASSLEGTGGGELFF
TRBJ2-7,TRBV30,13,CAWRGSAFYEQYF
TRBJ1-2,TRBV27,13,CASSFRANYGYTF
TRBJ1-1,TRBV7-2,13,CASARQVPVEAFF
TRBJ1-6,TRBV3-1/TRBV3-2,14,CASSHGGAGSPLHF
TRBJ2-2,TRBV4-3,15,CASRPTRQWTGELFF
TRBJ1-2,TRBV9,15,CASSAGTEAMEGYTF
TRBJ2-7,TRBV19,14,CASSIGRMDYEQYF
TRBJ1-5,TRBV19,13,CASSTKMNQPQHF
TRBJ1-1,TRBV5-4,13,CASRGGSQAEAFF
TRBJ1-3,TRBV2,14,CATGFDGMGNTIYF
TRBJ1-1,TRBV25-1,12,CASSGSAWRAFF
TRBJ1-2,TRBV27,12,CASSRPNEDYTF
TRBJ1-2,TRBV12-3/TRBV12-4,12,CASSYLRLGYTF
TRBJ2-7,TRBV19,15,CASSNWGRGTYEQYF
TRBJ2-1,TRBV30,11,CAWTRRNEQFF
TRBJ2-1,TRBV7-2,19,CASSLVAGTSGGAYNEQFF
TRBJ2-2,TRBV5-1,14,CASSVTGMVGELFF
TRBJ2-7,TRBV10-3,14,CAIRAPGAPYEQYF
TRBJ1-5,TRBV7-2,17,CASSLGRPRVGNQPQHF
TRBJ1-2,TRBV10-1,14,CASSRRGSPYGYTF
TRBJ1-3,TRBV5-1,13,CASRESSGNTIYF
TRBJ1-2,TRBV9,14,CASSGRDRPNRYTF